This T cell receptor beta chain is drawn from a study of read filtering for tumor transcriptome and immune sequencing. About the study: Mean patient age was roughly 70 years, range roughly 45 to 80; around 16 male, roughly 14 female. RNA-seq yielded only roughly 75 to 1,300 TCR reads, IR-seq about 4.05 to 11 million.

From roughly 390 ng of RNA, a library with molecular barcoded alpha/delta and beta/gamma adaptors was made. Via MiXCR, TCRdb re-called the reads, giving one row per CDR3 protein. The sample shows about 57,000 distinct CDR3 sequences, under 25% of them seen only once. The sample holds many counts of this clonotype. Germline CDR1 DFQATT, CDR2 SNEGSKA (reference sequence). V was pared by 0 bases and J by 0 bases, with 5 bases between. The CDR3 runs to 14 residues. The J gene is TRBJ2-2, the V gene TRBV20-1; no definite D call. The origin of this receptor is a donor aged 40 or over with multiple myeloma. Sequenced sample: a population of CD138-negative cells sorted from bone marrow. The CDR3 region is CSARDLTNTGELFF. In DNA form, the CDR3 reads TGCAGTGCTAGAGACCTCACGAACACCGGGGAGCTGTTTTTT.